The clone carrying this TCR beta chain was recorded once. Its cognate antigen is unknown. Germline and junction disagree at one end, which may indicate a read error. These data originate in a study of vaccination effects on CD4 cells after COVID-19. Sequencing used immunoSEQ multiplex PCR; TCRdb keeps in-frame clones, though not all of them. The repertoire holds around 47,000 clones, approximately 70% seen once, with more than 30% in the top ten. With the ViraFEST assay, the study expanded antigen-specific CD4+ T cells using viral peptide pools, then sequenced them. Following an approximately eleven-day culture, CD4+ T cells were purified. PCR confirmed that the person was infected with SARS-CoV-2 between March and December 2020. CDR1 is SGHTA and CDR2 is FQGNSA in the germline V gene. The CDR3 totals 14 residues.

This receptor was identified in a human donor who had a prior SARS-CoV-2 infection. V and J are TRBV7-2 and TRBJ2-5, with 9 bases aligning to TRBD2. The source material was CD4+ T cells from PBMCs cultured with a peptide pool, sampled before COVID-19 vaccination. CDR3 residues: CASSLAGTQETQYF. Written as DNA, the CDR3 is TGTGCCAGCAGCCTAGCGGGGACCCAAGAGACCCAGTACTTC.